This T cell receptor (beta chain) was captured in a study of T cells in Graves' hyperthyroidism and ophthalmopathy. RNA transcripts provided the source from which TCR beta CDR3 regions were amplified. In the first-round RT-PCR of the TCR CDR3, the HTBI primer set was used. MiXCR, run by TCRdb on the multiplex PCR reads, gives a single entry per CDR3 protein. The sample consists of roughly 640,000 distinct CDR3 sequences, around 15% of them appearing once. The sample holds many counts of this clonotype. The TCR originated in a woman between 40 and 55 years old with Graves' ophthalmopathy. The sample taken for sequencing was blood.

DNA of the CDR3: TGCAGGGCCCGGACTAGCGGAAACAATGAGCAGTTCTTC. It yields the protein CRARTSGNNEQFF. This chain connects TRBV20-1 to TRBJ2-1, with 10 bases lining up with TRBD2. This CDR3 comprises 13 residues. Germline loops: CDR1 DFQATT, CDR2 SNEGSKA (reference sequence).